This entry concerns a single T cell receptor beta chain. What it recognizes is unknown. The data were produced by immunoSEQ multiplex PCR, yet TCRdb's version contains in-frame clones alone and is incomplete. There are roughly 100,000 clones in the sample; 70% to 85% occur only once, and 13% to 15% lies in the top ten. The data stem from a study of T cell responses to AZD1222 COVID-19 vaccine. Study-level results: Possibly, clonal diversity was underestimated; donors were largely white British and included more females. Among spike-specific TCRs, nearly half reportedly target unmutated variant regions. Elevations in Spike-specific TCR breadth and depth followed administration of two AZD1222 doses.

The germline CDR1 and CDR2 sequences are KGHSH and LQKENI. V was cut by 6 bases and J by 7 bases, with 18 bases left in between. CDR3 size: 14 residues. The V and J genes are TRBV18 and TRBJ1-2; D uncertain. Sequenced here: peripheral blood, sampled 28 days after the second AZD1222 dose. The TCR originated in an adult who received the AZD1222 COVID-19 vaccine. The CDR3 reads CASSPSKYGSGYTF. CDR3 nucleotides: TGTGCCAGCTCCCCGAGTAAATATGGGAGTGGCTACACCTTC.